What follows are 18 T cell receptor beta chains derived from one specimen sequenced in a study of blood T cell repertoires in COVID-19. Clones were read by immunoSEQ multiplex PCR, and TCRdb kept only the in-frame ones, dropping some. The sample includes nearly 400,000 clones, under 90% seen only once; the top ten take about 1.8%. Specimen: PBMCs or T cells enriched from blood (not recorded which). All receptors come from a woman in her twenties or thirties who had recovered from COVID-19.

The chain couples TRBV28 to TRBJ2-3; the D gene is possibly TRBD2 (5 bases). CDR3 length: 11 residues. Trimming stripped 2 bases from V and 11 bases from J, with 8 bases between. Germline CDR1 MDHEN, CDR2 SYDVKM. In DNA, the CDR3 is TGTGCCAGCAGTTTACAGCGGAAGCAGTATTTT. Amino acid sequence: CASSLQRKQYF. Filled out from reference TRBV28 and TRBJ2-3, the complete variable domain reads DVKVTQSSRYLVKRTGEKVFLECVQDMDHENMFWYRQDPGLGLRLIYFSYDVKMKEKGDIPEGYSVSREKKERFSLILESASTNQTSMYLCASSLQRKQYFGPGTRLTVL.

Comment on this clone: Other DNA sequences in the same sample also yield this CDR3. The chain combines TRBV5-1 with TRBJ2-2, with TRBD1 identical over 9 bases. The V gene's germline CDR1 is SGHRS and CDR2 YFSETQ. The CDR3 contains 15 residues. V trimming: 1 base; J trimming: 3 bases; junction bases outside the gene matches: 1. CDR3 sequence reads: CASSLRTGDTGELFF. The DNA for the CDR3 is TGCGCCAGCAGCTTGAGGACAGGGGACACCGGGGAGCTGTTTTTT.

V usage is TRBV5-1 and J usage is TRBJ1-2; no clear D gene. V was trimmed by 5 bases and J by 4 bases, leaving 15 bases between them. Germline CDR1 SGHRS, CDR2 YFSETQ. The CDR3 covers 14 residues. The CDR3 DNA sequence: TGCGCCAGCAGGCACGATGCCGGGAGCTATGGCTACACCTTC. It encodes CASRHDAGSYGYTF.

This chain connects TRBV9 to TRBJ2-7, with D perhaps matching TRBD2 (5 bases). This CDR3 region has 15 residues. The ends were cut back, 3 bases at V and 0 bases at J, with 13 bases in the middle. Germline V gene lookup returns CDR1 SGDLS and CDR2 YYNGEE. The CDR3 DNA reads TGTGCCAGCAGCGGAGGACTGGGATTCTCCTACGAGCAGTACTTC. Protein: CASSGGLGFSYEQYF.

This clone is a singleton in its sample. The chain recombines TRBV7-3 with TRBJ2-3; TRBD2 matches at 8 bases. The CDR3 is 16 amino acids. Germline lookup yields CDR1 SGHTA and CDR2 FQGTGA. V lost 3 bases and J lost 1; bases outside the gene matches: 6. CDR3 amino acids: CASSLRAGDGTDTQYF. CDR3 DNA sequence: TGTGCCAGCAGCTTGCGAGCGGGGGATGGCACAGATACGCAGTATTTT. Full variable domain (outside the CDR3, taken from reference TRBV7-3 and TRBJ2-3): GAGVSQTPSNKVTEKGKYVELRCDPISGHTALYWYRQSLGQGPEFLIYFQGTGAADDSGLPNDRFFAVRPEGSVSTLKIQRTERGDSAVYLCASSLRAGDGTDTQYFGPGTRLTVL.

This clone has a single count. J is TRBJ1-4 and V is TRBV19, with D possibly being TRBD1 (6 bases). The V gene lost 2 bases and the J gene lost 10 bases, with 11 bases spanning the gap. Germline lookup yields CDR1 LNHDA and CDR2 SQIVND (reference sequence). This CDR3 is built from 13 residues. As DNA, the CDR3 is TGTGCCAGTAGTATAACAGGGAAAGCAAAACTGTTTTTT. This codes for CASSITGKAKLFF.

This clone appeared a single time. The rearrangement joins TRBV7-2 to TRBJ2-1; D is perhaps TRBD1 (6 bases). The germline V and J ends were trimmed by 1 base and 4 bases, with 8 bases remaining between them. This CDR3 spans 14 amino acids. CDR1 is SGHTA, CDR2 FQGNSA, per germline. The CDR3 DNA sequence: TGTGCCAGCAGCTTAGGGGACACTTACAATGAGCAGTTCTTC. Encoded protein: CASSLGDTYNEQFF.

The chain is built from TRBV5-1 and TRBJ2-1, with 11 bases that match TRBD2. CDR1 and CDR2 (germline): SGHRS, YFSETQ. The CDR3 spans 16 residues. With 5 bases clipped from V and 6 bases from J, the junction kept 10 bases outside the gene matches. In nucleotides, the CDR3 is TGCGCCAGCAGGCCCTTACTAGCGGGGGCCTCCAATGAGCAGTTCTTC. Amino acids: CASRPLLAGASNEQFF.

The chain recombines TRBV5-1 with TRBJ1-2; 8 bases are a match to TRBD1. Germline V gene data show CDR1 as SGHRS and CDR2 as YFSETQ. This CDR3 has 15 residues. With V trimmed by 0 bases and J by 5 bases, 6 bases remained unmatched. DNA of the CDR3: TGCGCCAGCAGCTTGGCACCAGGGGGCGCTTATGGCTACACCTTC. Translated: CASSLAPGGAYGYTF.

This clone was picked up one time. J is TRBJ2-2 and V is TRBV19, with TRBD1 as a possible D gene (5 bases). Germline loops: CDR1 LNHDA, CDR2 SQIVND (reference sequence). The CDR3 sequence is 14 residues long. V was trimmed by 5 bases and J by 2 bases, leaving 9 bases between them. DNA for the CDR3: TGTGCCAGTAGTTACACAGGTAACACCGGGGAGCTGTTTTTT. It codes for CASSYTGNTGELFF.

The J gene is TRBJ2-5, the V gene TRBV11-2; perhaps TRBD1 as D (5 bases). Germline V gene data show CDR1 as SGHAT and CDR2 as FQNNGV. CDR3 length: 16 amino acids. V lost 1 base to trimming and J lost 2 bases, with 14 bases between them. The CDR3 coding sequence is TGTGCCAGCAGCTTAGGTACAGGTCGTGTGCAAGAGACCCAGTACTTC. Translation: CASSLGTGRVQETQYF.

This chain links TRBV30 with TRBJ1-5, with 10 bases fitting TRBD1. The germline CDR1 and CDR2 sequences are GTSNPN and SVGIG (reference sequence). The CDR3 contains 16 residues. V shed 0 bases, J shed 5 bases, and the junction held 7 bases outside the gene matches. CDR3 sequence reads: CAWSVRTGTGDQPQHF. The CDR3 DNA reads TGTGCCTGGAGTGTACGGACCGGGACAGGGGATCAGCCCCAGCATTTT.

This chain joins TRBV15 and TRBJ2-5, with D maybe TRBD1 (5 bases). The V gene's germline CDR1 is LNHNV and CDR2 YYDKDF (reference sequence). V gave up 0 bases and J gave up 5 bases, with 13 bases separating them. The CDR3 sequence is 15 residues long. CDR3 coding DNA: TGTGCCACCAGCAGAGATAGTGGGGCAAGGGAGACCCAGTACTTC. It translates to CATSRDSGARETQYF.

The chain uses TRBV18 and TRBJ1-6; 7 bases match TRBD1. The V and J ends lost 2 bases and 9 bases, in that order; junction bases with no gene match: 10. There are 16 residues in the CDR3. The germline V gene has CDR1 KGHSH and CDR2 LQKENI. The CDR3 sequence is CASSPGVGQVSSPLHF. The CDR3 bases are TGTGCCAGCTCACCAGGGGTCGGACAGGTGAGTTCACCCCTCCACTTT. The variable domain in full, with the rest retrieved from reference TRBV18 and TRBJ1-6, is NAGVMQNPRHLVRRRGQEARLRCSPMKGHSHVYWYRQLPEEGLKFMVYLQKENIIDESGMPKERFSAEFPKEGPSILRIQQVVRGDSAAYFCASSPGVGQVSSPLHFGNGTRLTVT.

The V and J genes are TRBV7-3 and TRBJ1-1; D is undetermined. The germline V gene has CDR1 SGHTA and CDR2 FQGTGA. Trimming removed 2 bases at V and 5 bases at J, with 9 bases between. The CDR3 covers 13 residues. CDR3 DNA: TGTGCCAGCAGCTTATTGAGTACTACTGAAGCTTTCTTT. This encodes CASSLLSTTEAFF.

The genes are TRBV5-4 and TRBJ2-5; 10 bases match TRBD2. This CDR3 spans 15 amino acids. Germline lookup yields CDR1 SGHNT and CDR2 YYREEE (reference sequence). The V gene end was trimmed by 0 bases and the J gene end by 1 base; junction bases not matched to a gene: 0. CDR3 nucleotide sequence: TGTGCCAGCAGCTTGGTAGCGGGGGGCCAAGAGACCCAGTACTTC. It is translated as CASSLVAGGQETQYF.

The chain links TRBV7-6 to TRBJ2-7, with 8 bases identical to TRBD2. The CDR3 spans 14 residues. V trimming: 1 base; J trimming: 5 bases; junction bases outside the gene matches: 4. Per the germline V gene, CDR1 is SGHVS and CDR2 is FNYEAQ. CDR3 nucleotides: TGTGCCAGCAGCTTAGTAGCGGGGCTAAACGAGCAGTACTTC. It yields the protein CASSLVAGLNEQYF. Drawing the rest from reference TRBV7-6 and TRBJ2-7, the complete variable domain is GAGVSQSPRYKVTKRGQDVALRCDPISGHVSLYWYRQALGQGPEFLTYFNYEAQQDKSGLPNDRFSAERPEGSISTLTIQRTEQRDSAMYRCASSLVAGLNEQYFGPGTRLTVT.

The chain links TRBV28 to TRBJ2-1; D not certain. Germline V gene sequence: CDR1 MDHEN, CDR2 SYDVKM. V gave up 5 bases and J gave up 10 bases, with 9 bases separating them. CDR3 length equals 11 residues. The CDR3 sequence: CASSSSREQFF. DNA for the CDR3: TGTGCCAGCAGTAGCTCTCGGGAGCAGTTCTTC.